These 29 T cell receptor beta chains were sequenced from one sample in a study of blood T cell repertoires in COVID-19. TCRdb keeps only in-frame clones here, not all; method: immunoSEQ multiplex PCR. There are approximately 150,000 clones in the sample; approximately 86% occur only once, and 6.2% lies in the top ten. The sequenced material came from PBMCs or T cells enriched from blood (not recorded which). Every receptor here comes from a woman in her forties who had recovered from COVID-19.

This sequence joins TRBV27 and TRBJ1-1; no clear D. Germline-derived CDR1 and CDR2 are MNHEY and SMNVEV (reference sequence). There are 17 residues in the CDR3. V dropped 5 bases and J dropped 1 base, with 20 bases sitting between them. Written as DNA, the CDR3 is TGTGCCAGCAGTGAGTCCTCCCTTGCGCGAACGAACACTGAAGCTTTCTTT. It specifies CASSESSLARTNTEAFF.

The V and J genes are TRBV27 and TRBJ2-3, with 11 bases fitting TRBD2. J gave up 6 bases and V 6 bases, and 8 bases lay outside the gene matches. The CDR3 sequence is 15 residues long. In germline, CDR1 is MNHEY, CDR2 SMNVEV (reference sequence). The CDR3 DNA sequence: TGTGCCAGCAGCTCTCTAGCGGGAGGTTGGGATACGCAGTATTTT. Its protein is CASSSLAGGWDTQYF.

J is TRBJ2-1 and V is TRBV27; TRBD2 aligns across 7 bases. Germline-derived CDR1 and CDR2 are MNHEY and SMNVEV (reference sequence). The V and J ends lost 6 bases and 7 bases, in that order; junction bases with no gene match: 9. This CDR3 has 14 residues. CDR3: CASRRLAEENEQFF. The CDR3 DNA sequence: TGTGCCAGCAGACGGCTAGCGGAGGAAAATGAGCAGTTCTTC.

The J gene is TRBJ1-5, the V gene TRBV19; no clear D gene. This CDR3 has 13 residues. CDR1 is LNHDA, CDR2 SQIVND, per germline (reference sequence). V was trimmed by 6 bases and J by 2 bases, leaving 8 bases between them. The CDR3: CASSPDRNQPQHF. In DNA, the CDR3 is TGTGCCAGTAGCCCAGATCGCAATCAGCCCCAGCATTTT.

The table lists this clone with a few counts. The chain combines TRBV14 with TRBJ1-3; TRBD1 is a possible D gene (5 bases). V gave up 6 bases and J gave up 0 bases, with 15 bases separating them. Germline lookup yields CDR1 SGHDN and CDR2 FVKESK. CDR3 length equals 16 residues. CDR3 coding DNA: TGTGCCAGCAGTACTGAGACAGATTACTCTGGAAACACCATATATTTT. As protein: CASSTETDYSGNTIYF.

CDR3 nucleotides: TGTGCCAGCAGCTGGGGACTAGTACCCTCCTACGAGCAGTACTTC. Translating gives CASSWGLVPSYEQYF. The chain uses TRBV11-2 and TRBJ2-7; 8 positions match TRBD2. This CDR3 region has 15 residues. After removal of 4 bases from V and 0 bases from J, the junction contained 5 bases not matched to a gene. CDR1 is SGHAT, CDR2 FQNNGV, per germline. The full variable domain, with the rest looked up from reference TRBV11-2 and TRBJ2-7, is EAGVAQSPRYKIIEKRQSVAFWCNPISGHATLYWYQQILGQGPKLLIQFQNNGVVDDSQLPKDRFSAERLKGVDSTLKIQPAKLEDSAVYLCASSWGLVPSYEQYFGPGTRLTVT.

The rearrangement joins TRBV30 to TRBJ2-5; 12 nucleotides line up with TRBD2. The germline CDR1 and CDR2 sequences are GTSNPN and SVGIG (reference sequence). Trimming at V came to 4 bases and at J to 5 bases, leaving 11 bases not matched to a gene. This CDR3 has 16 residues. The chain's CDR3 is CAWTARLAGDLETQYF. Here the CDR3 DNA reads TGTGCCTGGACAGCCAGACTAGCGGGGGACTTGGAGACCCAGTACTTC.

This chain links TRBV30 with TRBJ1-6; TRBD1 agrees at 7 bases. The V gene's germline CDR1 is GTSNPN and CDR2 SVGIG (reference sequence). The length of the CDR3 is 13 residues. V lost 3 bases and J lost 5; bases outside the gene matches: 1. This CDR3 is CAWRGTDNSPLHF. DNA for the CDR3: TGTGCCTGGAGGGGGACAGATAATTCACCCCTCCACTTT.

Remarks on this clone: The sample carries other DNA sequences with the same CDR3. The rearrangement joins TRBV5-1 to TRBJ1-1; 8 bases line up with TRBD1. V shed 4 bases, J shed 2 bases, and the junction held 4 bases outside the gene matches. The CDR3 extends over 14 amino acids. Germline values: CDR1 SGHRS, CDR2 YFSETQ. The CDR3: CASSLDRVNTEAFF. The CDR3 nucleotides read TGCGCCAGCAGCCTGGACAGGGTCAACACTGAAGCTTTCTTT.

The J gene is TRBJ1-2, the V gene TRBV27; D is perhaps TRBD1 (5 bases). This CDR3 is 13 amino acids long. The V end was cut by 5 bases, the J end by 7 bases, with 14 bases between. Per the germline V gene, CDR1 is MNHEY and CDR2 is SMNVEV (reference sequence). The CDR3 loop reads CASSIYQGSGYTF. The CDR3 DNA reads TGTGCCAGCAGTATCTACCAGGGAAGTGGCTACACCTTC.

As DNA, the CDR3 is TGTGCCAGCAGCTCAGACACGGGGTTTGGCACTGAAGCTTTCTTT. Translated: CASSSDTGFGTEAFF. The rearrangement uses TRBV7-2 and TRBJ1-1; D is unresolved. V lost 4 bases to trimming and J lost 4 bases, with 16 bases between them. CDR1 and CDR2 (germline): SGHTA, FQGNSA. The CDR3 loop spans 15 amino acids. The full variable domain, with the rest looked up from reference TRBV7-2 and TRBJ1-1, is GAGVSQSPSNKVTEKGKDVELRCDPISGHTALYWYRQSLGQGLEFLIYFQGNSAPDKSGLPSDRFSAERTGGSVSTLTIQRTQQEDSAVYLCASSSDTGFGTEAFFGQGTRLTVV.

This clone was picked up one time. The chain recombines TRBV4-2 with TRBJ1-3, with TRBD1 as a possible D gene (5 bases). The CDR3 sequence is 15 residues long. With 1 base removed from V and 2 bases from J, the gap between germline ends came to 9 bases. Germline lookup yields CDR1 LGHNA and CDR2 YNFKEQ. The CDR3 region is CASSQAGRAGNTIYF. In DNA, the CDR3 is TGTGCCAGCAGCCAAGCCGGCAGGGCTGGAAACACCATATATTTT.

A single count supports this clone. The chain has TRBV27 and TRBJ1-3, with 9 bases aligning to TRBD1. The V gene's germline CDR1 is MNHEY and CDR2 SMNVEV (reference sequence). The CDR3 runs to 17 residues. The V gene end was trimmed by 6 bases and the J gene end by 0 bases; junction bases not matched to a gene: 9. CDR3 in DNA: TGTGCCAGCAGGGGGACAGGGCTTACGAACTCTGGAAACACCATATATTTT. Translation gives CASRGTGLTNSGNTIYF.

The chain carries TRBV15 and TRBJ1-5, with TRBD1 matching 10 bases. The CDR3 totals 18 residues. The germline CDR1 and CDR2 sequences are LNHNV and YYDKDF (reference sequence). Losses at the gene ends were 0 bases for V and 2 bases for J; bases not matched to a gene: 7. CDR3 loop: CATSRDPAGTGGNQPQHF. The CDR3 nucleotides read TGTGCCACCAGCAGAGATCCTGCCGGGACAGGGGGCAATCAGCCCCAGCATTTT.

This clone was observed a handful of times. The chain couples TRBV28 to TRBJ2-7, with D possibly being TRBD2 (6 bases). This CDR3 spans 16 amino acids. The V end was cut by 7 bases, the J end by 3 bases, with 22 bases between. In germline, CDR1 is MDHEN, CDR2 SYDVKM. In DNA form, the CDR3 reads TGTGCCAGCACCATGTATGGGCGGATCGGGGGCTACGAGCAGTACTTC. Its protein is CASTMYGRIGGYEQYF.

The rearrangement links TRBV21-1 to TRBJ2-7; TRBD2 was called by the table and not checked on the DNA. TRBV21-1 is a pseudogene. The CDR3 has 13 amino acids. CDR3 nucleotides: TGTGCCAGGGGAATAGCGGCTCACTACGAGCAGTACTTC. The encoded protein is CARGIAAHYEQYF.

This rearrangement joins TRBV19 to TRBJ2-1; D is ambiguous. Germline CDR1 is LNHDA and CDR2 is SQIVND (reference sequence). This CDR3 is built from 12 residues. V lost 3 bases, J lost 7 bases, and 7 bases lay in between. CDR3 DNA sequence: TGTGCCAGTAGTATCGGGTGGAATGAGCAGTTCTTC. It encodes CASSIGWNEQFF. The whole variable domain, filled in from reference TRBV19 and TRBJ2-1, reads DGGITQSPKYLFRKEGQNVTLSCEQNLNHDAMYWYRQDPGQGLRLIYYSQIVNDFQKGDIAEGYSVSREKKESFPLTVTSAQKNPTAFYLCASSIGWNEQFFGPGTRLTVL.

The chain couples TRBV12-3 or TRBV12-4 to TRBJ1-2; TRBD1 aligns across 7 bases. The length of the CDR3 is 13 residues. The trim removed 6 bases at V and 6 bases at J, leaving 7 bases unmatched. The CDR3 DNA reads TGTGCCAGCAGACAAACAGGGGAAGATGGCTACACCTTC. It specifies CASRQTGEDGYTF.

The chain employs TRBV2 and TRBJ1-3; D not resolved. This CDR3 comprises 15 residues. Germline values: CDR1 SNHLY, CDR2 FYNNEI. The germline V and J ends were trimmed by 2 bases and 3 bases, with 11 bases remaining between them. CDR3 sequence reads: CASSELDFGGNTIYF. The CDR3 nucleotides read TGTGCCAGCAGTGAATTGGACTTTGGTGGAAACACCATATATTTT. Supplemented by reference TRBV2 and TRBJ1-3, the full variable domain reads EPEVTQTPSHQVTQMGQEVILRCVPISNHLYFYWYRQILGQKVEFLVSFYNNEISEKSEIFDDQFSVERPDGSNFTLKIRSTKLEDSAMYFCASSELDFGGNTIYFGEGSWLTVV.

The chain carries TRBV29-1 and TRBJ2-3; no firm D call. Germline V lookup: CDR1 SQVTM, CDR2 ANQGSEA. The CDR3 sequence is 11 residues long. V shed 6 bases and J shed 5 bases, with 9 bases lying between them. CDR3: CSVRKRDTQYF. CDR3 nucleotides: TGCAGCGTGAGAAAGAGAGATACGCAGTATTTT.

The rearrangement uses TRBV3-1 (or the pseudogene TRBV3-2) and TRBJ2-3, with 7 bases identical to TRBD1. Trimming cost V 1 base and J 2 bases; bases outside gene matches: 6. Germline V CDR1 and CDR2: LGHDT, YNNKEL (reference sequence). The CDR3 is made up of 16 amino acids. CDR3 protein: CASSQVGTDNTDTQYF. The CDR3 region has the DNA TGTGCCAGCAGCCAAGTTGGGACAGACAACACAGATACGCAGTATTTT.

CDR3 in amino acids: CAWSLGQGAWSYEQYF. The DNA of the CDR3 is TGTGCCTGGAGTTTGGGACAGGGGGCATGGTCCTACGAGCAGTACTTC. The gene calls are TRBV30 and TRBJ2-7, with 12 bases that match TRBD1. Trimming at V came to 2 bases and at J to 1 base, leaving 6 bases not matched to a gene. The CDR3 extends over 16 amino acids. Germline CDR1 reads GTSNPN; CDR2 reads SVGIG (reference sequence).

The J gene is TRBJ1-5, the V gene TRBV28, with a possible D match to TRBD1 (5 bases). The CDR3 runs 15 residues. Trimming stripped 5 bases from V and 2 bases from J, with 13 bases between. In germline, CDR1 is MDHEN, CDR2 SYDVKM. The DNA for the CDR3 is TGTGCCAGCAGTCCGTGGAGGGGAGGCAATCAGCCCCAGCATTTT. Translating it yields CASSPWRGGNQPQHF.

This sequence joins TRBV10-1 and TRBJ2-1; 9 positions agree with TRBD2. V was pared by 1 base and J by 5 bases, with 3 bases of the junction left unmatched. CDR3 length: 15 amino acids. In germline, CDR1 is WNHNN, CDR2 SYGVQD (reference sequence). The DNA for the CDR3 is TGCGCCAGCAGTGAGTTTAGCGGGAGCCACAATGAGCAGTTCTTC. Its protein product is CASSEFSGSHNEQFF.

This rearrangement joins TRBV9 to TRBJ2-7, with TRBD1 identical over 10 bases. The germline gives CDR1 SGDLS, CDR2 YYNGEE. V was clipped by 3 bases and J by 4 bases; unmatched bases: 7. There are 15 residues in the CDR3. CDR3 coding DNA: TGTGCCAGCAGCGATCCCGGGACAGGGGCGTACGAGCAGTACTTC. The encoded protein is CASSDPGTGAYEQYF. The full variable domain, in which reference TRBV9 and TRBJ2-7 provide the parts outside the CDR3, is DSGVTQTPKHLITATGQRVTLRCSPRSGDLSVYWYQQSLDQGLQFLIQYYNGEERAKGNILERFSAQQFPDLHSELNLSSLELGDSALYFCASSDPGTGAYEQYFGPGTRLTVT.

The chain combines TRBV4-1 with TRBJ2-1, with D perhaps TRBD2 (6 bases). Germline CDR1 reads MGHRA; CDR2 reads YSYEKL. Trimming shortened V by 2 bases and J by 7 bases, and 12 bases separated the two germline ends. CDR3 length: 14 residues. The CDR3 DNA reads TGCGCCAGCAGCCAAAGGTTTGGGGGGAATGAGCAGTTCTTC. It specifies CASSQRFGGNEQFF.

The gene calls are TRBV19 and TRBJ2-4, with 8 positions matching TRBD1. Trimming at V came to 6 bases and at J to 4 bases, leaving 5 bases not matched to a gene. CDR3 length equals 14 residues. CDR1 and CDR2 from the germline V gene are LNHDA and SQIVND (reference sequence). CDR3 sequence reads: CASSYGQGKNIQYF. CDR3 in DNA: TGTGCCAGTAGCTATGGACAGGGAAAAAACATTCAGTACTTC.

The rearrangement links TRBV19 to TRBJ1-1, with D possibly being TRBD1 (6 bases). The germline gives CDR1 LNHDA, CDR2 SQIVND (reference sequence). The CDR3 has 13 amino acids. Trimming left V 8 bases short and J 1 base short, with 11 bases between. Here the CDR3 DNA reads TGTGCCAGTGCGCGAGGGGGGAACACTGAAGCTTTCTTT. Its translation: CASARGGNTEAFF.

This clone was recorded only once. V gene TRBV9 combines with J gene TRBJ2-2; 9 bases are shared with TRBD1. The CDR3 length is 16 residues. V shed 3 bases and J 3 bases; nucleotides not matched to a gene: 6. CDR1 SGDLS and CDR2 YYNGEE come from the germline V gene. CDR3 region: CASSASWTGDTGELFF. For the CDR3, the DNA is TGTGCCAGCAGCGCCTCCTGGACAGGGGACACCGGGGAGCTGTTTTTT.